The source of this TCR beta chain is a study of OX40 agonist ivuxolimab in advanced cancers. Study-level information: At 82.7% male, the cohort had a mean age of about 60 years, ranging from about 23 to 79.

V lost 5 bases, J lost 3 bases, and 7 bases lay in between. Germline CDR1 reads LNHDA; CDR2 reads SQIVND (reference sequence). The CDR3 length is 13 residues. The assay was immunoSEQ multiplex PCR, and TCRdb's table has in-frame clones only and misses some. The sample has tens of thousands of clones, approximately 71% seen once. The V call is TRBV19, the J call TRBJ1-4; unclear D gene. This receptor was obtained from an adult with an advanced solid tumor such as melanoma, head and neck, liver or kidney cancer. The sample consisted of CD4+ or CD8+ T cells sorted from blood, taken in a trial of the OX40 agonist ivuxolimab. In DNA, the CDR3 is TGTGCCAGTAGTGGAGAGGCTAATGAAAAACTGTTTTTT. This encodes CASSGEANEKLFF. The full variable domain, in which reference TRBV19 and TRBJ1-4 provide the parts outside the CDR3, is DGGITQSPKYLFRKEGQNVTLSCEQNLNHDAMYWYRQDPGQGLRLIYYSQIVNDFQKGDIAEGYSVSREKKESFPLTVTSAQKNPTAFYLCASSGEANEKLFFGSGTQLSVL.